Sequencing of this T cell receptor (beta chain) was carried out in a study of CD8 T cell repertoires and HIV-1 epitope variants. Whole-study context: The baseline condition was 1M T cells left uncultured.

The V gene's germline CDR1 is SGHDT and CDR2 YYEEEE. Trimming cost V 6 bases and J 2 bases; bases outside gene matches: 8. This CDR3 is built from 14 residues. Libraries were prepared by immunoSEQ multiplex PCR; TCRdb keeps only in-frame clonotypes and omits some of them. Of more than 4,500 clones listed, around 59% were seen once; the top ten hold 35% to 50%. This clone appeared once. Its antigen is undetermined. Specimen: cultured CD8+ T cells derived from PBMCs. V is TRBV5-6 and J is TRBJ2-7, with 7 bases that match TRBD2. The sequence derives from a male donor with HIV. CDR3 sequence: CASNRGGSTYEQYF. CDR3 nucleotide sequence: TGTGCCAGCAACCGGGGCGGGAGTACCTACGAGCAGTACTTC.